Following are 20 T cell receptor beta chains from one sample sequenced in a study of blood T cells in healthy people across ages. Through a sample-barcoded 5' primer and a J-beta primer mix, a second PCR was run for roughly 7 to 11 cycles. From the 5' RACE reads, TCRdb called clonotypes with MiXCR, one entry per CDR3 protein. The data contain some 690,000 distinct CDR3 sequences, 20% to 25% of them singletons. Material for sequencing was blood. The receptors originated from a man between 65 and 79 years old in good health.

This clonotype was recorded a few times. This sequence joins TRBV7-9 and TRBJ2-1; possibly TRBD1 or TRBD2 for D (5 bases each). CDR3 size: 15 residues. CDR1 is SEHNR, CDR2 FQNEAQ, per germline (reference sequence). Trimming stripped 2 bases from V and 7 bases from J, with 15 bases between. CDR3 region: CASSLLEGKTNEQFF. Written as DNA, the CDR3 is TGTGCCAGCAGCTTACTCGAGGGGAAAACGAATGAGCAGTTCTTC.

The chain joins TRBV7-2 to TRBJ1-2; weak D call: TRBD1 (5 bases). Germline V gene lookup returns CDR1 SGHTA and CDR2 FQGNSA. This CDR3 has 15 amino acids. The ends were cut back, 4 bases at V and 2 bases at J, with 14 bases in the middle. CDR3 protein: CASSSRDLLNYGYTF. The CDR3 nucleotides are TGTGCCAGCAGCTCCCGGGACTTACTAAACTATGGCTACACCTTC.

This clonotype was found a few times. The chain carries TRBV28 and TRBJ1-1, with D uncertain. CDR1 and CDR2 from the germline V gene are MDHEN and SYDVKM. Between the trimmed V and J ends, which lost 4 bases and 1 base, there was a span of 13 bases. This CDR3 has 15 amino acids. This CDR3 reads CASSSPSQWNTEAFF. DNA of the CDR3: TGTGCCAGCAGTTCCCCCTCACAGTGGAACACTGAAGCTTTCTTT.

This clonotype was picked up a small number of times. The chain uses TRBV7-6 and TRBJ2-4; no clear D. V was clipped by 0 bases and J by 4 bases, with 7 bases between them. In germline, CDR1 is SGHVS, CDR2 FNYEAQ. This CDR3 region has 14 residues. In DNA form, the CDR3 reads TGTGCCAGCAGCTTAGCGCACAGAAAAAACATTCAGTACTTC. Its translation is CASSLAHRKNIQYF.

This clonotype was detected only a few times. The chain carries TRBV6-6 and TRBJ2-2; D possibly corresponds to TRBD1 (6 bases). CDR1 and CDR2 from the germline V gene are MNHNY and SVGAGI (reference sequence). This CDR3 comprises 15 residues. Trimming shortened V by 5 bases and J by 0 bases, and 10 bases separated the two germline ends. As DNA, the CDR3 is TGTGCCAGCAGTGCCGCAGGGGCGAACACCGGGGAGCTGTTTTTT. This translates into CASSAAGANTGELFF.

This clonotype was detected only a few times. The chain carries TRBV25-1 and TRBJ2-5; unclear D gene. From germline, CDR1 is MGHDK and CDR2 SYGVNS. CDR3 size: 12 residues. V was pared by 3 bases and J by 1 base, with 3 bases between. CDR3: CASSDFQETQYF. Here the CDR3 DNA reads TGTGCCAGCAGTGACTTCCAAGAGACCCAGTACTTC.

This clonotype came up a few times. The chain links TRBV18 to TRBJ2-7; unclear D gene. Germline CDR1 and CDR2: KGHSH and LQKENI. There are 15 residues in the CDR3. Trimming took 3 bases from V and 5 from J, leaving 17 bases between them. The CDR3 region has the DNA TGTGCCAGCTCACCTCTAGGGTCGCAAGTCCACGAGCAGTACGTC. This sequence encodes CASSPLGSQVHEQYV.

There are a few counts of this clonotype. The V gene is TRBV20-1, the J gene TRBJ1-5; D remains unclear. V was pared by 0 bases and J by 0 bases, with 6 bases between. Germline loops: CDR1 DFQATT, CDR2 SNEGSKA (reference sequence). There are 14 residues in the CDR3. CDR3: CSAREPNSNQPQHF. CDR3 DNA: TGCAGTGCTAGAGAGCCTAATAGCAATCAGCCCCAGCATTTT.

The chain has TRBV2 and TRBJ2-1; 13 bases are shared with TRBD2. The CDR3 length is 20 residues. With V trimmed by 5 bases and J by 0 bases, 13 bases remained unmatched. Germline V gene data show CDR1 as SNHLY and CDR2 as FYNNEI. This CDR3 is CASSPVGLAGLQSSYNEQFF. In DNA, the CDR3 is TGTGCCAGCAGTCCAGTGGGACTAGCGGGACTCCAGAGCTCCTACAATGAGCAGTTCTTC. The variable domain in full, with the rest retrieved from reference TRBV2 and TRBJ2-1, is EPEVTQTPSHQVTQMGQEVILRCVPISNHLYFYWYRQILGQKVEFLVSFYNNEISEKSEIFDDQFSVERPDGSNFTLKIRSTKLEDSAMYFCASSPVGLAGLQSSYNEQFFGPGTRLTVL.

In its sample, this clonotype was seen a few times. The chain is built from TRBV12-3 or TRBV12-4 and TRBJ2-2, with D maybe TRBD2 (5 bases). This CDR3 has 14 residues. V lost 5 bases and J lost 4, with 11 bases in between. CDR3 region: CASSTTRATGELFF. The CDR3, as DNA: TGTGCCAGCAGTACTACTAGGGCCACCGGGGAGCTGTTTTTT.

The chain is built from TRBV5-1 and TRBJ1-1, with a tentative D call TRBD1 (5 bases). Trimming removed 3 bases at V and 1 base at J, with 10 bases between. The CDR3 contains 14 residues. The V gene's germline CDR1 is SGHRS and CDR2 YFSETQ. The CDR3 DNA reads TGCGCCAGCAGCTCACAGGCTACGAACACTGAAGCTTTCTTT. Protein product: CASSSQATNTEAFF. Looking up the rest from reference TRBV5-1 and TRBJ1-1 gives the full variable domain: KAGVTQTPRYLIKTRGQQVTLSCSPISGHRSVSWYQQTPGQGLQFLFEYFSETQRNKGNFPGRFSGRQFSNSRSEMNVSTLELGDSALYLCASSSQATNTEAFFGQGTRLTVV.

The genes are TRBV7-2 and TRBJ2-3; no clear D gene. In germline, CDR1 is SGHTA, CDR2 FQGNSA. Between the trimmed V and J ends, which lost 3 bases and 0 bases, there was a span of 16 bases. The CDR3 loop spans 17 amino acids. CDR3 in DNA: TGTGCCAGCAGCTTCCGCCAACGCGTCCGCAGCACAGATACGCAGTATTTT. Amino acid sequence: CASSFRQRVRSTDTQYF.

The V gene is TRBV3-1, the J gene TRBJ2-5, with a possible D match to TRBD1 (6 bases). CDR1 LGHDT and CDR2 YNNKEL come from the germline V gene (reference sequence). Deletions cut 4 bases from V and 4 bases from J, with 10 bases between. This CDR3 spans 13 amino acids. CDR3 nucleotides: TGTGCCAGCAGCCTGCAGGGGCTAGAGACCCAGTACTTC. Encoded protein: CASSLQGLETQYF.

V gene TRBV10-2 combines with J gene TRBJ1-4, with a tentative D call TRBD1 (5 bases). With 6 bases removed from V and 6 bases from J, the gap between germline ends came to 14 bases. This CDR3 has 14 residues. CDR1 and CDR2 (germline): WSHSY, SAAADI. CDR3 in amino acids: CASRGGRDDEKLFF. As DNA, the CDR3 is TGCGCCAGCAGGGGAGGCAGGGATGATGAAAAACTGTTTTTT.

There are a few counts of this clonotype. CDR3 DNA: TGTGCCATTAGCGGGGCGAACACCGGGGAGCTGTTTTTT. The encoded protein is CAISGANTGELFF. The chain carries TRBV7-7 and TRBJ2-2; 8 bases agree with TRBD2. The germline V gene encodes CDR1 SSHAT and CDR2 FNYEAQ (reference sequence). Unmatched junction bases numbered 1, after V lost 10 bases and J lost 0 bases. CDR3 length: 13 residues. The whole variable domain, filled in from reference TRBV7-7 and TRBJ2-2, reads GAGVSQSPRYKVTKRGQDVTLRCDPISSHATLYWYQQALGQGPEFLTYFNYEAQPDKSGLPSDRFSAERPEGSISTLTIQRTEQRDSAMYRCAISGANTGELFFGEGSRLTVL.

This chain uses TRBV24-1 with TRBJ2-3; 7 bases fit TRBD1. This CDR3 has 14 amino acids. V shed 9 bases and J 6 bases; nucleotides not matched to a gene: 11. Germline values: CDR1 KGHDR, CDR2 SFDVKD. CDR3 region: CATGQALDTDTQYF. DNA for the CDR3: TGTGCCACCGGACAGGCCTTGGACACGGATACGCAGTATTTT.

The chain carries TRBV28 and TRBJ2-1; TRBD1 matches at 7 bases. The end of the DNA fits TRBJ2-7 better, so the J call may be wrong. The CDR3 loop spans 14 amino acids. In germline, CDR1 is MDHEN, CDR2 SYDVKM. The CDR3 loop is CASSSGTAHSEQYF. CDR3 DNA sequence: TGTGCCAGCAGTTCCGGGACAGCCCACTCCGAGCAGTACTTC.

The V call is TRBV9, the J call TRBJ2-3; 8 bases agree with TRBD2. V lost 2 bases, J lost 3 bases, and 8 bases stayed unmatched. The CDR3 has 16 residues. In germline, CDR1 is SGDLS, CDR2 YYNGEE. The CDR3 is CASSVISGGPTDTQYF. The CDR3 region has the DNA TGTGCCAGCAGCGTTATTTCGGGAGGGCCGACAGATACGCAGTATTTT.

This chain links TRBV7-2 with TRBJ1-5; D call uncertain. V dropped 4 bases and J dropped 5 bases, with 9 bases sitting between them. The CDR3 runs to 13 residues. The V gene's germline CDR1 is SGHTA and CDR2 FQGNSA. DNA for the CDR3: TGTGCCAGCAGCTGGAAAATTGATCAGCCCCAGCATTTT. Its translation is CASSWKIDQPQHF. The entire variable domain, with the rest obtained from reference TRBV7-2 and TRBJ1-5, is as follows: GAGVSQSPSNKVTEKGKDVELRCDPISGHTALYWYRQSLGQGLEFLIYFQGNSAPDKSGLPSDRFSAERTGGSVSTLTIQRTQQEDSAVYLCASSWKIDQPQHFGDGTRLSIL.

This chain uses TRBV7-9 with TRBJ2-3, with 11 positions matching TRBD2. CDR3 length equals 16 residues. Germline V gene sequence: CDR1 SEHNR, CDR2 FQNEAQ (reference sequence). V trimming: 4 bases; J trimming: 4 bases; junction bases outside the gene matches: 7. In nucleotides, the CDR3 is TGTGCCAGCAGCTCCAATAGCGGGAGGGGGCCAGATACGCAGTATTTT. Translating gives CASSSNSGRGPDTQYF. The complete variable domain, with remaining parts taken from reference TRBV7-9 and TRBJ2-3, reads DTGVSQNPRHKITKRGQNVTFRCDPISEHNRLYWYRQTLGQGPEFLTYFQNEAQLEKSRLLSDRFSAERPKGSFSTLEIQRTEQGDSAMYLCASSSNSGRGPDTQYFGPGTRLTVL.